The clone carrying this T cell receptor (beta chain) was counted many times. The antigen remains undetermined. Germline-derived CDR1 and CDR2 are MNHEY and SMNVEV (reference sequence). The CDR3 runs 16 residues. Trimming cost V 0 bases and J 6 bases, with 15 bases left between them. This sample is part of a study of T-cell reconstitution after alpha-beta-depleted transplantation in children. General study points: After transplant, at about two months, alpha-beta T cells were reportedly derived from several hundred expanded graft clones. Several patients had high TCRbeta diversity at day 60; it came from surviving recipient T cells and thymic progenitors.

Construction of the TCRbeta library involved unique molecular identifiers. One entry per CDR3 protein, called by TCRdb with MiXCR from the PCR reads. The sample holds 200,000 to 250,000 distinct CDR3 sequences, about 11% seen once. The receptor's source is a child younger than two with acute myeloid leukemia, due to receive a stem cell transplant. The sample in question was PBMCs, obtained before TCRalphabeta/CD19-depleted stem cell transplant. The chain joins TRBV27 to TRBJ2-1; D unresolved. The CDR3 reads CASSLSWARPGNEQFF. The CDR3 nucleotides are TGTGCCAGCAGTTTATCCTGGGCGCGGCCGGGCAATGAGCAGTTCTTC.